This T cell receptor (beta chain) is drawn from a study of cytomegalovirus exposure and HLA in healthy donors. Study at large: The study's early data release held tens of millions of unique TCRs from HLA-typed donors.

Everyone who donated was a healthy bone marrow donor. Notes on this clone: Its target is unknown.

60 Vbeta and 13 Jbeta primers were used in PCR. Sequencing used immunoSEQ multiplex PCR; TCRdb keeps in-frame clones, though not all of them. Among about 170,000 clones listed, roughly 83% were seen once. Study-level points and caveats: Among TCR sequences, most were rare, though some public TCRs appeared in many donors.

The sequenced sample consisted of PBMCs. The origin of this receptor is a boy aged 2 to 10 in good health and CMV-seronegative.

CDR3 sequence (DNA): TGTGCCAGCAGTTCAGGGGGCGCTTCTAACTATGGCTACACCTTC. Protein product: CASSSGGASNYGYTF. The chain employs TRBV28 and TRBJ1-2; 8 bases agree with TRBD1. Germline assignment: CDR1 MDHEN and CDR2 SYDVKM. V was pared by 4 bases and J by 0 bases, with 4 bases of the junction left unmatched. The CDR3 has 15 amino acids.